This T cell receptor beta chain was sequenced in a study of T cell changes during pregnancy in multiple sclerosis. Trimming cost V 1 base and J 4 bases, with 6 bases left between them. The CDR3 contains 12 residues. Germline CDR1 is SGHRS and CDR2 is YFSETQ. This table comes from immunoSEQ multiplex PCR, and its TCRdb copy is limited to in-frame clones, with some not included. Of approximately 65,000 clones in the sample, approximately 96% were seen once. This specimen was CD8+ T cells from peripheral blood mononuclear cells, taken after pregnancy. This clonotype was sampled from a female donor with multiple sclerosis, enrolled in a pregnancy study. The chain carries TRBV5-1 and TRBJ2-7; D remains unclear. The CDR3 DNA sequence: TGCGCCAGCAGCTTGTCGGGTTACGAGCAGTACTTC. Translated: CASSLSGYEQYF.